Presented here are 9 T cell receptor beta chains from one specimen sequenced in a study of glioma-infiltrating T cells after dendritic cell vaccination. Time point indicated: after dendritic cell vaccination, including at tumor progression/relapse. Assay used: immunoSEQ multiplex PCR; TCRdb lists only in-frame clones, some missing. Among 90,000 to 140,000 clones listed, around 87% were seen once. Material: blood, obtained after dendritic cell vaccination. These receptor sequences come from a human donor with glioblastoma.

This clone was observed once. V usage is TRBV7-9 and J usage is TRBJ2-1; D not resolved. V was shortened by 1 base and J by 9 bases, with 7 bases between the two germline ends. Germline values: CDR1 SEHNR, CDR2 FQNEAQ (reference sequence). This CDR3 has 12 amino acids. The CDR3 coding sequence is TGTGCCAGCAGCTTAGGAGTTGCTGAGCAGTTCTTC. It codes for CASSLGVAEQFF.

V usage is TRBV10-2 and J usage is TRBJ2-7, with D uncertain. This CDR3 comprises 12 residues. Germline CDR1 is WSHSY and CDR2 is SAAADI. With 0 bases removed from V and 4 bases from J, the gap between germline ends came to 4 bases. This CDR3 is CASSESEYEQYF. CDR3 DNA sequence: TGCGCCAGCAGTGAGTCGGAGTACGAGCAGTACTTC.

This clone appeared once. The gene calls are TRBV5-4 and TRBJ2-1; D is perhaps TRBD1 (6 bases). Per germline, CDR1 SGHNT and CDR2 YYREEE (reference sequence). Trimming left V 4 bases short and J 7 bases short, with 9 bases between. The CDR3 is 12 residues long. CDR3 sequence: CASSTDRNEQFF. The CDR3 DNA follows: TGTGCCAGCAGCACTGACAGGAATGAGCAGTTCTTC.

The chain is built from TRBV10-1 and TRBJ2-3; the D gene is possibly TRBD2 (6 bases). Trimming left V 6 bases short and J 7 bases short, with 23 bases between. Germline-derived CDR1 and CDR2 are WNHNN and SYGVQD (reference sequence). This CDR3 has 16 amino acids. CDR3 sequence: CASSPAGTSPPYTQYF. In nucleotides, the CDR3 is TGCGCCAGCAGCCCGGCCGGGACTTCCCCCCCGTATACGCAGTATTTT.

The genes are TRBV5-6 and TRBJ1-1; 7 bases agree with TRBD1. V gave up 4 bases and J gave up 1 base; unmatched junction bases: 4. Per the germline V gene, CDR1 is SGHDT and CDR2 is YYEEEE. This CDR3 is built from 14 residues. The CDR3: CASSLGQWNTEAFF. For the CDR3, the DNA is TGTGCCAGCAGCCTGGGACAGTGGAACACTGAAGCTTTCTTT.

The chain has TRBV6-1 and TRBJ1-1; D is undetermined. Germline CDR1 is MNHNS and CDR2 is SASEGT. The CDR3 loop spans 14 amino acids. Trimming cost V 5 bases and J 7 bases, with 17 bases left between them. The CDR3 spells CASSLLRGFGEAFF. The CDR3 coding sequence is TGTGCCAGCAGTCTTTTGCGGGGTTTTGGTGAAGCTTTCTTT.

The chain has TRBV5-5 and TRBJ2-1, with D perhaps TRBD2 (5 bases). Germline CDR1 and CDR2: SGHKS and YYEKEE (reference sequence). The CDR3 loop spans 16 amino acids. V was clipped by 4 bases and J by 6 bases, with 20 bases between them. The CDR3 sequence: CASSAIASNFGNEQFF. The CDR3 DNA follows: TGTGCCAGCAGCGCAATAGCGTCCAACTTCGGCAATGAGCAGTTCTTC.

The genes are TRBV2 and TRBJ2-7, with TRBD1 identical over 10 bases. Germline CDR1 and CDR2: SNHLY and FYNNEI. CDR3 length: 16 amino acids. J gave up 2 bases and V 3 bases, and 7 bases lay outside the gene matches. The CDR3 spells CASSETGGLVTYEQYF. CDR3 bases: TGTGCCAGCAGTGAGACAGGGGGCCTTGTGACCTACGAGCAGTACTTC.

The chain employs TRBV5-1 and TRBJ1-4; D possibly corresponds to TRBD1 (5 bases). The CDR3 extends over 14 amino acids. V lost 2 bases and J 2 bases, leaving 7 bases between the germline ends. The germline V gene has CDR1 SGHRS and CDR2 YFSETQ. CDR3 in DNA: TGCGCCAGCAGCTTACAGGATACTAATGAAAAACTGTTTTTT. The encoded protein is CASSLQDTNEKLFF.